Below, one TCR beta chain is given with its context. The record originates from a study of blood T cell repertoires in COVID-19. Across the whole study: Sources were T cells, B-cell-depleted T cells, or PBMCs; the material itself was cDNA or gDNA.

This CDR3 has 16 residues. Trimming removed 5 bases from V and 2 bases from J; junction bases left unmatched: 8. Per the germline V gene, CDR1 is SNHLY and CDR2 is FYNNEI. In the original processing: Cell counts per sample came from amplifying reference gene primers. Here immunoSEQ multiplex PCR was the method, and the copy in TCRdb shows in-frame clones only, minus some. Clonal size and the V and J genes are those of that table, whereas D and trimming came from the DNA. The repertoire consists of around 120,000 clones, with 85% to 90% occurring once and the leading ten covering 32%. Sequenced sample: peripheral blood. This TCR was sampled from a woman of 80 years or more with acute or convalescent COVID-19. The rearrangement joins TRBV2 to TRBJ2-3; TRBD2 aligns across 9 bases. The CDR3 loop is CASSTGTSLDTDTQYF. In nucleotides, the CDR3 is TGTGCCAGCAGTACCGGGACTAGCCTTGACACAGATACGCAGTATTTT.